This T cell receptor (beta chain) was observed in a study of OX40 agonist ivuxolimab in advanced cancers. Turning to the study itself: It was ivuxolimab, an agonistic anti-OX40 (CD134) antibody, that patients were treated with. Three dose-escalation patients had partial responses: one with hepatocellular carcinoma and two with cutaneous melanoma. General study results and limits: The authors also found low normalized T-cell clonal expansion in some nonresponders.

This CDR3 is built from 14 residues. The V end lost 3 bases, the J end lost 3 bases, and 12 bases lay between the germline ends. Germline loops: CDR1 SGHRS, CDR2 YFSETQ. In the case of this clone: Its antigen is undetermined. Other DNA sequences within the sample encode an identical CDR3.

Some clones are missing from TCRdb's copy, which holds only in-frame ones; the method was immunoSEQ multiplex PCR. The data contain 45,000 to 50,000 clones, roughly 89% of them singletons. Source: CD4+ or CD8+ T cells sorted from blood, taken in a trial of the OX40 agonist ivuxolimab. The source of this sequence is an adult with an advanced solid tumor such as melanoma, head and neck, liver or kidney cancer. The V and J genes are TRBV5-1 and TRBJ1-1, with D possibly TRBD1 on 5 matching bases. The CDR3 nucleotides read TGCGCCAGCAGCTCGCACCCGGGGGACACTGAAGCTTTCTTT. Amino acid sequence: CASSSHPGDTEAFF.